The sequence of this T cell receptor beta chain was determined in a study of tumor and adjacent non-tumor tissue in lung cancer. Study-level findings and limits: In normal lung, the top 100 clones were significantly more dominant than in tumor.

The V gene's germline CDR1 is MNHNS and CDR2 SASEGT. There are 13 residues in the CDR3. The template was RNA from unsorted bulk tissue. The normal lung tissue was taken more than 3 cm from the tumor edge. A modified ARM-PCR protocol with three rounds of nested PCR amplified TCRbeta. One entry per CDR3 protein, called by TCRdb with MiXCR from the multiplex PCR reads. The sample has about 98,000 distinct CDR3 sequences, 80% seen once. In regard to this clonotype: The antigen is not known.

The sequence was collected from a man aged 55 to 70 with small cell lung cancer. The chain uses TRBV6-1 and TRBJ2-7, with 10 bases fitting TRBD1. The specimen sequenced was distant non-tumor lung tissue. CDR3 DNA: TGTGGCAGCAGGAGACAGGGGGCGGATGAGCAGTACGTC. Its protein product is CGSRRQGADEQYV.